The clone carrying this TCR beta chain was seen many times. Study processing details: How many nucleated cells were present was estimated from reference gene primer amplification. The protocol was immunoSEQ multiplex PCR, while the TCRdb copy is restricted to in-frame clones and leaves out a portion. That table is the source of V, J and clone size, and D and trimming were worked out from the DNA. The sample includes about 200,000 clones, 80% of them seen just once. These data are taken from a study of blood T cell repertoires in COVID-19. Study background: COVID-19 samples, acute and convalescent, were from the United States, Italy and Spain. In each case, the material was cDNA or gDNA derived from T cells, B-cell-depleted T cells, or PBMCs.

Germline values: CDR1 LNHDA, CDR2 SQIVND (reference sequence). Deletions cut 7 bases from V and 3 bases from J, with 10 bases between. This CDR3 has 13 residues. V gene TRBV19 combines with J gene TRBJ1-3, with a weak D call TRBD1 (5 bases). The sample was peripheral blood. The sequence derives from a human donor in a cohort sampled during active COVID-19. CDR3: CASKEGNGNTIYF. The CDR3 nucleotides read TGTGCCAGTAAGGAGGGGAATGGAAACACCATATATTTT.